These T cell receptor beta chains were read from a single sample in a study of response to subunit inactivated influenza vaccine. One entry per CDR3 protein, called by TCRdb with MiXCR from the RT-PCR reads. The sample has roughly 670,000 distinct CDR3 sequences; less than 15% are singletons. Material: PBMCs from blood, obtained around 14 days before vaccination. These receptors came from a man between 50 and 59 years old who received an inactivated influenza vaccine. The CDR3 runs from the conserved cysteine through the conserved F or W. A D gene is named only where the DNA matches it firmly. Some rows mark clone size as missing; the rest say once, few, many or name a class of expanded clone.

size	V	D	J	length	DNA	CDR3
.	TRBV28	.	TRBJ2-7	15	TGTGCCAGCAGTTTAGTAGCTACGACCTCCTACGAGCAGTACTTC	CASSLVATTSYEQYF
.	TRBV9	.	TRBJ1-3	15	TGTGCCAGCAGCGTAGCCGGAAACTCTGGAAACACCATATATTTT	CASSVAGNSGNTIYF
.	TRBV3-1	.	TRBJ2-4	14	TGTGCCAGCAGCCAAGATGGGCAGGCCAACATTCAGTACTTC	CASSQDGQANIQYF
.	TRBV7-9	.	TRBJ1-6	14	TGTGCCAGCAGCTTAGAACAGAATAATTCACCCCTCCACTTT	CASSLEQNNSPLHF
many	TRBV7-2	.	TRBJ1-4	14	TGTGCCAGCAGCCCGTCTGCAACTAATGAAAAACTGTTTTTT	CASSPSATNEKLFF
many	TRBV12-3/TRBV12-4	TRBD1	TRBJ2-7	15	TGTGCCAGCAGTTTGCATGGGACAGGGAACTACGAGCAGTACTTC	CASSLHGTGNYEQYF
.	TRBV5-1	.	TRBJ2-7	14	TGCGCCAGCAGCTTTCAGAACAGGCTTAACGAGCAGTACTTC	CASSFQNRLNEQYF
few	TRBV5-1	.	TRBJ2-1	15	TGCGCCAGCAGCTTGTATGTTAGCGCTTACAATGAGCAGTTCTTC	CASSLYVSAYNEQFF
many	TRBV10-3	.	TRBJ2-7	12	TGTGCCATCAGCTCCCTGGGTGGGGAGCAGTACTTC	CAISSLGGEQYF
.	TRBV20-1	TRBD1	TRBJ2-5	15	TGCAGTGCTCCCTATCCGGGACAGGGAGTCGGGACCCAGTACTTC	CSAPYPGQGVGTQYF
.	TRBV20-1	TRBD2	TRBJ2-3	15	TGCAGTGCTAGAAATGGACTAGCTATCACAGATACGCAGTATTTT	CSARNGLAITDTQYF
few	TRBV29-1	TRBD1	TRBJ2-5	15	TGCAGCGTTGACCCCCTCCAGGGGGCGGGAGAGACCCAGTACTTC	CSVDPLQGAGETQYF
.	TRBV11-2	TRBD2	TRBJ2-7	14	TGTGCCAGCAGCTTATACCCCCTTGCGGGGGATTCGTACTTC	CASSLYPLAGDSYF
.	TRBV12-3/TRBV12-4	TRBD2	TRBJ2-7	14	TGTGCCAGCAGTTTCCTAGCGGGGGCTATACAGCAGTACTTC	CASSFLAGAIQQYF
many	TRBV4-3	.	TRBJ2-7	15	TGCGCCAGCAGCCAAGATCATACTAGTCGGTACGAGCAGTACTTC	CASSQDHTSRYEQYF
.	TRBV28	.	TRBJ1-5	15	TGTGCCAGCAGGGGGTACAGGGTGATGGGTCAGCCCCAGCATTTT	CASRGYRVMGQPQHF
few	TRBV28	.	TRBJ2-7	13	TGTGCCAGCAGTTTTGGCATTCGCTACGAGCAGTACTTC	CASSFGIRYEQYF
few	TRBV5-6	.	TRBJ2-4	16	TGTGCCAGCAGCTTGGAGAGGTCGGACTTAAAAAACATTCAGTACTTC	CASSLERSDLKNIQYF
few	TRBV7-9	.	TRBJ2-7	12	TGTGCCAGCAGCCCAAACGCCCACGAGCAGTACTTC	CASSPNAHEQYF
.	TRBV5-6	.	TRBJ2-3	14	TGTGCCAGCAGAACTACACTCCGGGGAGATACGCAGTATTTT	CASRTTLRGDTQYF
many	TRBV4-1	.	TRBJ2-3	17	TGCGCCAGCAGCCAAGCGGGCGGACCACCCCGCACAGATACGCAGTATTTT	CASSQAGGPPRTDTQYF
.	TRBV6-2/TRBV6-3	TRBD1	TRBJ2-3	15	TGTGCCAGCTTAAGAAGACAGGGGCCCTTAGATACGCAGTATTTT	CASLRRQGPLDTQYF
.	TRBV28	TRBD1	TRBJ2-7	15	TGTGCCAGCAGTAACCAGGGGGTAAGCGACTACGAGCAGTACTTC	CASSNQGVSDYEQYF
.	TRBV10-3	.	TRBJ2-1	13	TGTGCCATCAGTGTCAACAGCTACAATGAGCAGTTCTTC	CAISVNSYNEQFF
many	TRBV29-1	TRBD1	TRBJ2-1	14	TGCAGCGTTGAACCCAGGGGGCTACCCAATGAGCAGTTCTTC	CSVEPRGLPNEQFF
few	TRBV4-3	.	TRBJ1-1	14	TGCGCCAGCAGCCGATCGACAGAGAACACTGAAGCTTTCTTT	CASSRSTENTEAFF
many	TRBV18	TRBD2	TRBJ2-7	14	TGTGCCAGCTCACCAGGTAGCGGGAGCTACGAGCAGTACTTC	CASSPGSGSYEQYF
few	TRBV6-2/TRBV6-3	.	TRBJ2-3	10	TGTGCCAGCAGTTCGGATACGCAGTATTTT	CASSSDTQYF
few	TRBV7-9	.	TRBJ1-2	12	TGTGCCAGCAGCTTACTTGGAGGGGTCGCCACCTTC	CASSLLGGVATF
few	TRBV20-1	.	TRBJ1-5	14	TGCAGTGCTAGAGATCTGAATAGCAATCAGCCCCAGCATTTT	CSARDLNSNQPQHF
few	TRBV9	.	TRBJ2-2	17	TGTGCCAGCAGAGGGGACGGCTTGTTGTTGGACACCGGGGAGCTGTTTTTT	CASRGDGLLLDTGELFF
.	TRBV25-1	.	TRBJ2-5	17	TGTGCCAGCAGTGAAATACTGGTGGAAGACAGACAAGAGACCCAGTACTTC	CASSEILVEDRQETQYF
few	TRBV11-2	.	TRBJ2-1	13	TGTGCCAGCAGCTCTGGGATTTCTAATGAGCAGTTCTTC	CASSSGISNEQFF
few	TRBV11-2	.	TRBJ2-1	15	TGTGCCAGCAGCTTAGTAAGGCCGGGGCTCGATGAGCAGTTCTTC	CASSLVRPGLDEQFF
.	TRBV6-2/TRBV6-3	TRBD2	TRBJ2-1	12	TGTGCCAGCAGTAACAGGCGGGGGGTCGCTTTCTTC	CASSNRRGVAFF
.	TRBV12-3/TRBV12-4	.	TRBJ2-2	15	TGTGCCAGCAGAAGGGACGGAGTGAACACCGGGGAGCTGTTTTTT	CASRRDGVNTGELFF
few	TRBV7-8	.	TRBJ1-1	15	TGTGCCAGCAGCGCGGGGGGACGAGTGAACACTGAAGCTTTCTTT	CASSAGGRVNTEAFF
.	TRBV7-9	.	TRBJ1-6	14	TGTGCCAGCAGCTTAGAAAAGGTGGGCTCTGCCCTCCACTTT	CASSLEKVGSALHF
.	TRBV20-1	TRBD1	TRBJ2-7	15	TGCAGTGCTAGAGATGGGACAGGGGTGGACTACGAGCAGTACTTC	CSARDGTGVDYEQYF
.	TRBV2	.	TRBJ2-1	15	TGTGCCAGCAGGTCCAGAGAGGTAGCCTACAATGAGCAGTTCTTC	CASRSREVAYNEQFF
many	TRBV4-1	TRBD1	TRBJ2-3	16	TGCGCCAGCAGCCCGGGACAGGGGGCGTCCGCAGATACGCAGTATTTT	CASSPGQGASADTQYF
.	TRBV9	.	TRBJ2-2	14	TGTGCCAGCAGCGTAGGGAAAGGCACCGGGGAGCTGTTTTTT	CASSVGKGTGELFF
many	TRBV5-6	.	TRBJ2-2	13	TGTGCCAGCAGCTTAGGGGTCACCGGGGAGCTGTTTTTT	CASSLGVTGELFF
few	TRBV28	TRBD1	TRBJ2-1	14	TGTGCCAGCGAAGACACAGGGGGCGGGGATGAGCAGTTCTTC	CASEDTGGGDEQFF
.	TRBV11-2	.	TRBJ1-2	15	TGTGCCAGCAGCCCCGAGACAGATGGGGCCTATGGCTACACCTTC	CASSPETDGAYGYTF
.	TRBV7-2	.	TRBJ2-7	13	TGTGCCAGCAGCAGCGTGCCCTCCTACGAGCAGTACTTC	CASSSVPSYEQYF
many	TRBV11-2	.	TRBJ2-2	14	TGTGCCAGCAGCTTAGGGTTTGGCACCGGGGAGCTGTTTTTT	CASSLGFGTGELFF
.	TRBV7-2	TRBD2	TRBJ2-7	16	TGTGCCAGCAGCAGGGGACTAGCGGGATTCGGCTACGAGCAGTACTTC	CASSRGLAGFGYEQYF
.	TRBV10-3	.	TRBJ1-5	14	TGTGCCATCAGTGAGACACGGGTCAATCAGCCCCAGCATTTT	CAISETRVNQPQHF
few	TRBV9	TRBD2	TRBJ2-5	16	TGTGCCAGCAGCGTAGGGAGTAGCGGGGGGAAAGAGACCCAGTACTTC	CASSVGSSGGKETQYF
.	TRBV7-2	.	TRBJ2-7	13	TGTGCCAGCAGCTTAGCACGGTTCTACGAGCAGTACTTC	CASSLARFYEQYF
few	TRBV28	.	TRBJ1-4	16	TGTGCCAGCAGTTTTTGGCCAGGGAGGGCTAATGAAAAACTGTTTTTT	CASSFWPGRANEKLFF
.	TRBV13	.	TRBJ2-7	13	TGTGCCAGCAGCTTAGCCCCGCTAAACGAGCAGTACTTC	CASSLAPLNEQYF
few	TRBV3-1	.	TRBJ2-3	19	TGTGCCAGCAGCCACGCCGGGACTCCCGTGCCCCCGACCACAGATACGCAGTATTTT	CASSHAGTPVPPTTDTQYF